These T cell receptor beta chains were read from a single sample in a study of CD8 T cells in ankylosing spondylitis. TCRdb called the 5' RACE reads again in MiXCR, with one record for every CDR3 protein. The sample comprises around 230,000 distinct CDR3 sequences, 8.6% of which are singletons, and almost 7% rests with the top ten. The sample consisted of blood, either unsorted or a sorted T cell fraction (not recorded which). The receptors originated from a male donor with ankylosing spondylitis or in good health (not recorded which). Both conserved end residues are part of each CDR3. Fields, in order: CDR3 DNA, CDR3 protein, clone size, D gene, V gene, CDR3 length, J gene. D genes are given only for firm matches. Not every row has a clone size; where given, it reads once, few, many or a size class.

CDR3nt: TGCAGTGCTACGGCCCCCCCCGGGGGTGAAGCTTTCTTT
CDR3aa: CSATAPPGGEAFF
abundance: .
d_gene: .
v_gene: TRBV20-1
len: 13
j_gene: TRBJ1-1

CDR3nt: TGTGCCAGCAGCTTGGCCGGGGGGGCCCAAGAGACCCAGTACTTC
CDR3aa: CASSLAGGAQETQYF
abundance: .
d_gene: TRBD2
v_gene: TRBV5-4
len: 15
j_gene: TRBJ2-5

CDR3nt: TGTGCCAGCAGCGCCACCGGGACTAGCGGGAGTTCTACGCAGTATTTT
CDR3aa: CASSATGTSGSSTQYF
abundance: many
d_gene: TRBD2
v_gene: TRBV9
len: 16
j_gene: TRBJ2-3

CDR3nt: TGTGCCAGCAGCACGGGACTCCCTGGGGAAAATGAGCAGTTCTTC
CDR3aa: CASSTGLPGENEQFF
abundance: .
d_gene: .
v_gene: TRBV6-1
len: 15
j_gene: TRBJ2-1

CDR3nt: TGTGCCAGCAGCTCGCGCTTCAATGAGCAGTTCTTC
CDR3aa: CASSSRFNEQFF
abundance: few
d_gene: .
v_gene: TRBV11-2
len: 12
j_gene: TRBJ2-1

CDR3nt: TGTGCCAGCAGCTTAATTGGGCGGCCCTCTGGAGAGCAGTACTTC
CDR3aa: CASSLIGRPSGEQYF
abundance: few
d_gene: .
v_gene: TRBV7-9
len: 15
j_gene: TRBJ2-7

CDR3nt: TGTGCCTGCCAGGGCCCCTTGAACACTGAAGCTTTCTTT
CDR3aa: CACQGPLNTEAFF
abundance: many
d_gene: .
v_gene: TRBV30
len: 13
j_gene: TRBJ1-1

CDR3nt: TGTGCCAGCAGGGCAGAGCCGAACACCGGGGAGCTGTTTTTT
CDR3aa: CASRAEPNTGELFF
abundance: .
d_gene: .
v_gene: TRBV7-8
len: 14
j_gene: TRBJ2-2

CDR3nt: TGCGCCAGCAGCAGGGACTTAAATGTATTCTACGAGCAGTACTTC
CDR3aa: CASSRDLNVFYEQYF
abundance: many
d_gene: .
v_gene: TRBV10-2
len: 15
j_gene: TRBJ2-7

CDR3nt: TGTGCCAGCAGCTTAGTGCGGGGTGATGAGCAGTTCTTC
CDR3aa: CASSLVRGDEQFF
abundance: .
d_gene: .
v_gene: TRBV7-9
len: 13
j_gene: TRBJ2-1

CDR3nt: TGTGCCAGCAGTTTATCGGCAGGAAACACCATATATTTT
CDR3aa: CASSLSAGNTIYF
abundance: many
d_gene: .
v_gene: TRBV28
len: 13
j_gene: TRBJ1-3

CDR3nt: TGTGCCAGCGGAAGTTACAGGGGAGCTTTCTTT
CDR3aa: CASGSYRGAFF
abundance: .
d_gene: TRBD1
v_gene: TRBV27
len: 11
j_gene: TRBJ1-1

CDR3nt: TGTGCCAGCAGCTCGGAGACTAGCGGGGGGCTAGAGACCCAGTACTTC
CDR3aa: CASSSETSGGLETQYF
abundance: .
d_gene: TRBD2
v_gene: TRBV7-6
len: 16
j_gene: TRBJ2-5

CDR3nt: TGTGCCAGCTCGCCCCTATTACTGGGACAGAGCACAGATACGCAGTATTTT
CDR3aa: CASSPLLLGQSTDTQYF
abundance: many
d_gene: TRBD1
v_gene: TRBV18
len: 17
j_gene: TRBJ2-3

CDR3nt: TGCGCCAGCAGGCAATCGGAGAGCAGGGCTTATGGCTACACCTTC
CDR3aa: CASRQSESRAYGYTF
abundance: many
d_gene: .
v_gene: TRBV5-1
len: 15
j_gene: TRBJ1-2

CDR3nt: TGTGCCAGCACCCCGACGGGGCAGGGCACAGATACGCAGTATTTT
CDR3aa: CASTPTGQGTDTQYF
abundance: few
d_gene: .
v_gene: TRBV25-1
len: 15
j_gene: TRBJ2-3

CDR3nt: TGTGCCAGCAGTGACGTCCGGGAAGGGGAGCTGTTTTTT
CDR3aa: CASSDVREGELFF
abundance: many
d_gene: .
v_gene: TRBV6-2/TRBV6-3
len: 13
j_gene: TRBJ2-2

CDR3nt: TGTGCCAGCAGCCCCCGGACGGAACGATTCACAGATACGCAGTATTTT
CDR3aa: CASSPRTERFTDTQYF
abundance: .
d_gene: .
v_gene: TRBV5-6
len: 16
j_gene: TRBJ2-3

CDR3nt: TGTGCCAGCAGCTTAACTAGGACGAACAATGAGCAGTTCTTC
CDR3aa: CASSLTRTNNEQFF
abundance: many
d_gene: .
v_gene: TRBV7-3
len: 14
j_gene: TRBJ2-1

CDR3nt: TGCAGCGCGGGCCCTCTCGCGGAGACCCAGTACTTC
CDR3aa: CSAGPLAETQYF
abundance: many
d_gene: .
v_gene: TRBV29-1
len: 12
j_gene: TRBJ2-5

CDR3nt: TGTGCCAGCAGCTTGGCCGGGACCACAGGAGAGACCCAGTACTTC
CDR3aa: CASSLAGTTGETQYF
abundance: many
d_gene: .
v_gene: TRBV5-4
len: 15
j_gene: TRBJ2-5

CDR3nt: TGTGCCAGCAGCCACGACAGGGAGCAGTTCTTC
CDR3aa: CASSHDREQFF
abundance: many
d_gene: .
v_gene: TRBV4-2
len: 11
j_gene: TRBJ2-1

CDR3nt: TGTGCCAGCAGTTATCAGGCATATGGGGCGCAGTATTTT
CDR3aa: CASSYQAYGAQYF
abundance: many
d_gene: .
v_gene: TRBV6-5
len: 13
j_gene: TRBJ2-3

CDR3nt: TGCGCCAGCAGAGAAGATTCCTACAATGAGCAGTTCTTC
CDR3aa: CASREDSYNEQFF
abundance: many
d_gene: .
v_gene: TRBV5-1
len: 13
j_gene: TRBJ2-1

CDR3nt: TGTGCCAGCAGCATTTCGGGCAGCTCCTACGAGCAGTACTTC
CDR3aa: CASSISGSSYEQYF
abundance: many
d_gene: .
v_gene: TRBV12-3/TRBV12-4
len: 14
j_gene: TRBJ2-7

CDR3nt: TGTGCCAGCAGCTTAGCGTGGGGGACAGGGACCGAGCAGTACTTC
CDR3aa: CASSLAWGTGTEQYF
abundance: .
d_gene: TRBD1
v_gene: TRBV7-2
len: 15
j_gene: TRBJ2-7

CDR3nt: TGTGCCAGCAGCCCCTCAGAATCCGAGCAGTACTTC
CDR3aa: CASSPSESEQYF
abundance: many
d_gene: .
v_gene: TRBV9
len: 12
j_gene: TRBJ2-7

CDR3nt: TGTGCCAGCAGGGGGGAGAACACCGGGGAGCTGTTTTTT
CDR3aa: CASRGENTGELFF
abundance: many
d_gene: .
v_gene: TRBV6-4
len: 13
j_gene: TRBJ2-2

CDR3nt: TGCGCCAGCAGCGCAGGCAGGCCAGCTAACATCTACGAGCAGTACTTC
CDR3aa: CASSAGRPANIYEQYF
abundance: many
d_gene: .
v_gene: TRBV5-1
len: 16
j_gene: TRBJ2-7

CDR3nt: TGTGCCAGCAGCTCCGCACAGCGAAATTCACCCCTCCACTTT
CDR3aa: CASSSAQRNSPLHF
abundance: many
d_gene: .
v_gene: TRBV7-9
len: 14
j_gene: TRBJ1-6

CDR3nt: TGCAGTGCTAGAGATCTGAGGGGGTACCAAGAGACCCAGTACTTC
CDR3aa: CSARDLRGYQETQYF
abundance: many
d_gene: .
v_gene: TRBV20-1
len: 15
j_gene: TRBJ2-5

CDR3nt: TGTGCCAGCAAGGAGCAAGAGACCCAGTACTTC
CDR3aa: CASKEQETQYF
abundance: many
d_gene: .
v_gene: TRBV7-8
len: 11
j_gene: TRBJ2-5

CDR3nt: TGTGCCAGCAGCGTAGGTCTCGGGACGGGAGCTAACTATGGCTACACCTTC
CDR3aa: CASSVGLGTGANYGYTF
abundance: many
d_gene: .
v_gene: TRBV9
len: 17
j_gene: TRBJ1-2

CDR3nt: TGTGCCAGCAGCTTAGGAGGGGGATTCGCGGCTTTCTTT
CDR3aa: CASSLGGGFAAFF
abundance: many
d_gene: .
v_gene: TRBV7-2
len: 13
j_gene: TRBJ1-1

CDR3nt: TGCGCCAGCAGTGAGAGGGCGGACTCTGGAAACACCATATATTTT
CDR3aa: CASSERADSGNTIYF
abundance: many
d_gene: .
v_gene: TRBV10-2
len: 15
j_gene: TRBJ1-3

CDR3nt: TGTGCCATCAGTGAAGGGCAGGGAGGCACTCAGCCCCAGCATTTT
CDR3aa: CAISEGQGGTQPQHF
abundance: .
d_gene: .
v_gene: TRBV10-3
len: 15
j_gene: TRBJ1-5

CDR3nt: TGTGCCAGCAGCGTAGGACAGGAGAGATTCCAAGAGACCCAGTACTTC
CDR3aa: CASSVGQERFQETQYF
abundance: many
d_gene: .
v_gene: TRBV9
len: 16
j_gene: TRBJ2-5

CDR3nt: TGTGCCAGCAGCTCCCAAGGGGGACAGACGACAGATACGCAGTATTTT
CDR3aa: CASSSQGGQTTDTQYF
abundance: .
d_gene: TRBD1
v_gene: TRBV7-2
len: 16
j_gene: TRBJ2-3